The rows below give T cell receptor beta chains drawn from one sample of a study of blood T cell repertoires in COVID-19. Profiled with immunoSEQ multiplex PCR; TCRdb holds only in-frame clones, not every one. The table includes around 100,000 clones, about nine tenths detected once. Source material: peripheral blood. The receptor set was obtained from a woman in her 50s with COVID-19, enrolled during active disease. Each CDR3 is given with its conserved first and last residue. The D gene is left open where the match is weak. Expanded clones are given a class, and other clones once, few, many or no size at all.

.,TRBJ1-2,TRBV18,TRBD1,CASSPGQGASDYGYTF,TGTGCCAGCTCCCCGGGACAGGGGGCATCCGACTATGGCTACACCTTC
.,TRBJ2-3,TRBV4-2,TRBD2,CASSQDTGGARDTQYF,TGTGCCAGCAGCCAAGATACCGGGGGGGCAAGAGATACGCAGTATTTT
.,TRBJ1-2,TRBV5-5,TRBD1,CASSSPGTGSYGYTF,TGTGCCAGCAGCTCGCCGGGGACAGGATCTTATGGCTACACCTTC
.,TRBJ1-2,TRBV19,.,CASSTGSTTIGYTF,TGTGCCAGTAGTACGGGGTCCACAACTATTGGCTACACCTTC
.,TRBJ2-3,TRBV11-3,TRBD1,CASSLGTGDTDTQYF,TGTGCCAGCAGCTTAGGTACAGGGGATACAGATACGCAGTATTTT
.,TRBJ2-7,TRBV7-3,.,CASSLGTRGHEQYF,TGTGCCAGCAGCTTAGGTACTAGAGGTCACGAGCAGTACTTC
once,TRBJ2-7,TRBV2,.,CASIFGSTTYEQYF,TGTGCCAGCATCTTTGGATCGACTACCTACGAGCAGTACTTC
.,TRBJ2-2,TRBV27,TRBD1,CASRQGYTGELFF,TGTGCCTCAAGACAGGGCTACACCGGGGAGCTGTTTTTT
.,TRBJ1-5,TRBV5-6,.,CASSLGYGDQPQHF,TGTGCCAGCAGCTTGGGGTACGGAGATCAGCCCCAGCATTTT
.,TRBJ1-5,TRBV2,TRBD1,CASGTDSNQPQHF,TGTGCCAGCGGGACAGACTCTAATCAGCCCCAGCATTTT
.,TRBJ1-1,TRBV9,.,CASSTLGGFTEAFF,TGTGCCAGCAGCACCCTTGGGGGCTTTACTGAAGCTTTCTTT
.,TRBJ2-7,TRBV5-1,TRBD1,CASSTIRPGQGAYEQYF,TGCGCCAGCAGCACCATTAGACCGGGACAGGGGGCCTACGAGCAGTACTTC
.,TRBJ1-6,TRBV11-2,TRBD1,CASRRQGAGSPLHF,TGTGCCAGCAGACGACAGGGTGCCGGTTCACCCCTCCACTTT
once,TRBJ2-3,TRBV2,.,CASKSLTDTQYF,TGTGCCAGCAAAAGCCTCACAGATACGCAGTATTTT
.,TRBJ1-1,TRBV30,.,CAWSVQDNTEAFF,TGTGCCTGGAGTGTACAGGACAACACTGAAGCTTTCTTT
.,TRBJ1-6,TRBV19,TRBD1,CASTRDRGLNSPLHF,TGTGCCAGTACCCGGGACAGGGGGCTTAATTCACCCCTCCACTTT
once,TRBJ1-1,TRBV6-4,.,CASSQGRNTEAFF,TGTGCCAGCAGCCAGGGCAGGAACACTGAAGCTTTCTTT
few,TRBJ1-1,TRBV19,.,CASSQQENTEAFF,TGTGCCAGTAGTCAACAGGAGAACACTGAAGCTTTCTTT
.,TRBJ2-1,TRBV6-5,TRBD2,CASSYSEAGLPNEQFF,TGTGCCAGCAGTTACTCGGAAGCGGGGCTACCGAATGAGCAGTTCTTC
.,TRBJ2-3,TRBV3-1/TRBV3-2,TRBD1,CASSHTGTEKDTQYF,TGTGCCAGCAGCCACACCGGGACAGAGAAAGATACGCAGTATTTT
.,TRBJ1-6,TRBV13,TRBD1,CASSSPEQGGSPLHF,TGTGCCAGCAGCTCTCCGGAACAGGGGGGCTCACCCCTCCACTTT
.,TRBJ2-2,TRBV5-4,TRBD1,CASSQRQGGTGELFF,TGTGCCAGCAGCCAAAGACAGGGGGGCACCGGGGAGCTGTTTTTT
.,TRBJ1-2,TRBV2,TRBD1,CASSSGTGYRNYGYTF,TGTGCCAGCAGTTCCGGGACAGGTTATCGTAACTATGGCTACACCTTC
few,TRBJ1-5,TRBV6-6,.,CASSHGELNQPQHF,TGTGCCAGCAGCCACGGGGAGCTCAATCAGCCCCAGCATTTT